One and the same sample provided the 9 T cell receptor beta chains below, sequenced in a study of T cells in localized non-small cell lung cancer. Clones were read by immunoSEQ multiplex PCR, and TCRdb kept only the in-frame ones, dropping some. The sample holds 2,000 to 2,500 clones, roughly a quarter seen once. This specimen consisted of lung tumor tissue, obtained before any cancer treatment. These receptors all come from a woman aged 35 to 69 with stage II lung adenocarcinoma.

The V gene is TRBV18, the J gene TRBJ1-2; D gene uncertain. From germline, CDR1 is KGHSH and CDR2 LQKENI. The CDR3 has 12 residues. Trimming took off 2 bases at V and 5 bases at J, with 6 bases between the two ends. CDR3 DNA sequence: TGTGCCAGCTCACCAGGAGAGTATGGCTACACCTTC. Its protein is CASSPGEYGYTF.

This clone is medium-sized by share. Within the sample, other DNA sequences also encode this same CDR3. The chain couples TRBV6-8 to TRBJ2-2; 9 nucleotides match TRBD1. Unmatched junction bases numbered 3, after V lost 0 bases and J lost 1 base. The germline V gene has CDR1 MNHGY and CDR2 SAAAGT. This CDR3 is built from 17 residues. CDR3: CASSYSGTGLNTGELFF. The CDR3 DNA reads TGTGCCAGCAGTTACTCGGGGACAGGGCTGAACACCGGGGAGCTGTTTTTT.

By sample share, this clone is medium-sized (0.01 to 0.1%). In the same sample, other DNA sequences code for this CDR3. V usage is TRBV6-8 and J usage is TRBJ2-2, with D possibly being TRBD1 or TRBD2 (5 bases each). V was clipped by 6 bases and J by 1 base, with 12 bases between them. This CDR3 has 15 amino acids. The germline V gene has CDR1 MNHGY and CDR2 SAAAGT. The CDR3 loop reads CASSRDGLNTGELFF. The CDR3 DNA is TGTGCCAGCAGCCGGGACGGGTTGAACACCGGGGAGCTGTTTTTT.

The chain is built from TRBV19 and TRBJ2-7, with 8 nucleotides matching TRBD2. The CDR3 is 14 residues long. The germline V gene encodes CDR1 LNHDA and CDR2 SQIVND (reference sequence). The J segment lost 2 bases and the V segment lost 5 bases, leaving 5 bases of the junction unmatched. This chain's CDR3 is CASSPKLAAYEQYF. The CDR3 nucleotides read TGTGCCAGTAGTCCCAAACTAGCGGCCTACGAGCAGTACTTC.

The chain carries TRBV19 and TRBJ1-2; no firm D call. CDR3 length: 15 residues. Trimming stripped 0 bases from V and 6 bases from J, with 14 bases between. CDR1 is LNHDA, CDR2 SQIVND, per germline (reference sequence). DNA of the CDR3: TGTGCCAGTAGTATAGACCCCCCGGGCGCCAATGGCTACACCTTC. It translates to CASSIDPPGANGYTF.

In this sample, this clone turned up a few times. The V gene is TRBV14, the J gene TRBJ1-1; tentative D call: TRBD1 (5 bases). Germline V gene lookup returns CDR1 SGHDN and CDR2 FVKESK. The CDR3 runs 16 residues. V was cut by 0 bases and J by 5 bases, with 16 bases left in between. The CDR3 protein is CASSQDGTHAKTEAFF. CDR3 nucleotides: TGTGCCAGCAGCCAAGATGGGACCCATGCGAAGACTGAAGCTTTCTTT.

This clone was detected a few times. V usage is TRBV9 and J usage is TRBJ2-2, with TRBD1 as a possible D gene (5 bases). The germline gives CDR1 SGDLS, CDR2 YYNGEE. CDR3 size: 14 residues. With 3 bases removed from V and 3 bases from J, the gap between germline ends came to 9 bases. The CDR3 spells CASSETGDTGELFF. The CDR3 nucleotides are TGTGCCAGCAGCGAAACAGGAGACACCGGGGAGCTGTTTTTT.

The rearrangement uses TRBV19 and TRBJ2-3; 10 bases align to TRBD1. The trim removed 9 bases at V and 4 bases at J, leaving 4 bases unmatched. From germline, CDR1 is LNHDA and CDR2 SQIVND (reference sequence). This CDR3 has 13 residues. In DNA form, the CDR3 reads TGTGCCAGAGACGGACAGGGGGCAGATACGCAGTATTTT. Amino acid sequence: CARDGQGADTQYF. Full variable domain (rest looked up from reference TRBV19 and TRBJ2-3): DGGITQSPKYLFRKEGQNVTLSCEQNLNHDAMYWYRQDPGQGLRLIYYSQIVNDFQKGDIAEGYSVSREKKESFPLTVTSAQKNPTAFYLCARDGQGADTQYFGPGTRLTVL.

The chain carries TRBV19 and TRBJ1-2; TRBD1 is a possible D gene (6 bases). The CDR3 is made up of 17 amino acids. Trimming stripped 2 bases from V and 5 bases from J, with 21 bases between. CDR1 and CDR2 (germline): LNHDA, SQIVND (reference sequence). The CDR3: CASSISSGAGFYYGYTF. CDR3 DNA sequence: TGTGCCAGTAGTATATCGTCAGGGGCGGGCTTCTATTATGGCTACACCTTC.